The sequence of this TCR beta chain was determined in a study of blood T cell repertoires in COVID-19. Looking at the study overall: The origin of the acute and convalescent COVID-19 samples was the United States, Italy and Spain.

This clone was recorded once. The CDR3 covers 14 residues. The J segment lost 4 bases and the V segment lost 5 bases, leaving 7 bases of the junction unmatched. Germline lookup yields CDR1 SEHNR and CDR2 FQNEAQ (reference sequence). Sequencing was performed with immunoSEQ multiplex PCR; in TCRdb, only in-frame clones are kept and a portion is missing. The sample lists 360,000 or so clones, roughly 80% occurring once. The cohort comprised adults aged 18 to 89 years residing in 24 US areas. Cohort placement rested on clinical history that participants reported themselves. Before being deemed recovered, Cohort 3 donors had two negative PCRs, clearance, or symptom resolution.

The source material was PBMCs or T cells enriched from blood (not recorded which). The chain joins TRBV7-9 to TRBJ2-5; 7 nucleotides agree with TRBD1. This clonotype originated in a woman aged 45-59 years who had recovered from COVID-19. CDR3 protein: CASSPTGAGETQYF. The CDR3 DNA follows: TGTGCCAGCAGCCCAACAGGGGCTGGAGAGACCCAGTACTTC.